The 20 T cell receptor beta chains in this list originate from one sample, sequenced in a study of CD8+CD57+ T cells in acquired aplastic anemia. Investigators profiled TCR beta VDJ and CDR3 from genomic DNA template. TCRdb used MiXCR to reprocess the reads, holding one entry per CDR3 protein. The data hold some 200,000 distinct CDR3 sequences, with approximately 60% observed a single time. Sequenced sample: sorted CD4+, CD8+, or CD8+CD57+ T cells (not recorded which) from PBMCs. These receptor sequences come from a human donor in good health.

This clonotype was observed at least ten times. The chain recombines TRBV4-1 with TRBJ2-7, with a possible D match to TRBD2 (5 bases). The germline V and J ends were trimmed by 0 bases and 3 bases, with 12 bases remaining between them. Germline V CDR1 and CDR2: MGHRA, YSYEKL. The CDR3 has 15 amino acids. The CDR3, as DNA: TGCGCCAGCAGCCAAGACGTGGGCGGAGGCTACGAGCAGTACTTC. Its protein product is CASSQDVGGGYEQYF.

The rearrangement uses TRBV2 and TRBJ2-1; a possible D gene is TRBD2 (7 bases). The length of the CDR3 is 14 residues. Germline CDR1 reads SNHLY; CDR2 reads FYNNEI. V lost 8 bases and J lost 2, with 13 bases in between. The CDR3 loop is CASGVGGAYNEQFF. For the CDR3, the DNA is TGTGCCAGCGGCGTAGGGGGGGCCTACAATGAGCAGTTCTTC.

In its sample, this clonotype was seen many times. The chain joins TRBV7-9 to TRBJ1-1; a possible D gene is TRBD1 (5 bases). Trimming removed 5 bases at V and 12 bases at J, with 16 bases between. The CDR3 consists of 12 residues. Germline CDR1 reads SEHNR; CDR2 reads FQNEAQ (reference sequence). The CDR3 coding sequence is TGTGCCAGCAGCGAGGGACCCTGGCGGACTTTCTTT. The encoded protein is CASSEGPWRTFF.

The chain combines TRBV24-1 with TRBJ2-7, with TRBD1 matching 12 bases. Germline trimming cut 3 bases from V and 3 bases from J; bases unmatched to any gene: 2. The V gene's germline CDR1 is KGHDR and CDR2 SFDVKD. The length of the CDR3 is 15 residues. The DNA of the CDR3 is TGTGCCACCAGTGATGGGACAGGGGGCAGCTACGAGCAGTACTTC. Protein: CATSDGTGGSYEQYF.

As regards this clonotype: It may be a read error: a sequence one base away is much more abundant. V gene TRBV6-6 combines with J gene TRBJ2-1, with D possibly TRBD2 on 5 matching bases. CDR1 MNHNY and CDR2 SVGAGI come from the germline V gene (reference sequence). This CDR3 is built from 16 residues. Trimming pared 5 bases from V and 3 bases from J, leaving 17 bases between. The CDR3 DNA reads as TGTGCCAGCAGTCCGGGGTCCCCGGCATTCTACAATGAGCAGTTCTTC. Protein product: CASSPGSPAFYNEQFF.

CDR3 loop: CASRQGIGLNYGYTF. The CDR3 nucleotides are TGTGCCAGTCGACAGGGGATAGGTCTCAACTATGGCTACACCTTC. V is TRBV2 and J is TRBJ1-2; 8 bases agree with TRBD1. Germline assignment: CDR1 SNHLY and CDR2 FYNNEI. After removal of 9 bases from V and 2 bases from J, the junction contained 11 bases not matched to a gene. The CDR3 has 15 amino acids.

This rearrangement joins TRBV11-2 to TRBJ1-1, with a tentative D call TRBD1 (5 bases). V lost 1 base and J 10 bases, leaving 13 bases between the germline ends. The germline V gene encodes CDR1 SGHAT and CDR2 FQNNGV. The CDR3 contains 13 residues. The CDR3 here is CASSLGLQGPAFF. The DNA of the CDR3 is TGTGCCAGCAGCTTAGGTCTGCAGGGTCCAGCTTTCTTT.

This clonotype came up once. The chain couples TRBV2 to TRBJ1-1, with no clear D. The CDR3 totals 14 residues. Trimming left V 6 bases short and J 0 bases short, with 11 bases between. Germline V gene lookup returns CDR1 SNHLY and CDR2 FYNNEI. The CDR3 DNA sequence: TGTGCCAGCAGATTGGAGAGAATGAACACTGAAGCTTTCTTT. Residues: CASRLERMNTEAFF.

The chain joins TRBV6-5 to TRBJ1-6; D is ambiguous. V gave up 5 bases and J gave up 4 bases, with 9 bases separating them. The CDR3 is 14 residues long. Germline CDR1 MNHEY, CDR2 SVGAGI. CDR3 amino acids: CASSRTVYNSPLHF. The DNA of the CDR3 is TGTGCCAGCAGTAGGACGGTTTATAATTCACCCCTCCACTTT.

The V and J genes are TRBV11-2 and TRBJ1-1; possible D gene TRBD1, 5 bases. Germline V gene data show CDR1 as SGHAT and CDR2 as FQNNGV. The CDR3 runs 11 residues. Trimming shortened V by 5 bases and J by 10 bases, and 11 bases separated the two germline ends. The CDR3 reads CASSSGTGAFF. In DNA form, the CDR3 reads TGTGCCAGCAGCAGTGGGACGGGAGCTTTCTTT.

CDR3: CATLGQTEAFF. Written as DNA, the CDR3 is TGTGCCACCCTAGGACAGACTGAAGCTTTCTTT. This chain links TRBV15 with TRBJ1-1; D possibly corresponds to TRBD1 (6 bases). CDR1 is LNHNV and CDR2 is YYDKDF in the germline V gene (reference sequence). The CDR3 has 11 amino acids. The V and J ends lost 8 bases and 5 bases respectively, with 9 bases between them.

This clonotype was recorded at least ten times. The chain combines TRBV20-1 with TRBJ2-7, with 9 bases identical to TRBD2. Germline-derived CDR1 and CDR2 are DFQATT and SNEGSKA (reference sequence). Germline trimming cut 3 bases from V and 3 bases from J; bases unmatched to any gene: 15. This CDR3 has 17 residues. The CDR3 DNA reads TGCAGTGCTAGCCCGGGACTAGCTCAGAGGAATATCTACGAGCAGTACTTC. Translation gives CSASPGLAQRNIYEQYF.

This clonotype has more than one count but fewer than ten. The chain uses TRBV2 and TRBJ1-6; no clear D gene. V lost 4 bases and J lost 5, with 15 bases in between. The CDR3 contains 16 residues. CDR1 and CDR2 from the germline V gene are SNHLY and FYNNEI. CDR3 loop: CASSGGGRLDNSPLHF. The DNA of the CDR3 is TGTGCCAGCAGTGGGGGAGGGAGGCTGGATAATTCACCCCTCCACTTT.

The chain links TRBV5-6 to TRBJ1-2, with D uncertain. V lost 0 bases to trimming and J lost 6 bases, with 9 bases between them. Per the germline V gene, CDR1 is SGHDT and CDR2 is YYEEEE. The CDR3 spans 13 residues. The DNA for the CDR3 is TGTGCCAGCAGCTTGGAATCCCGTAATGGCTACACCTTC. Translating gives CASSLESRNGYTF.

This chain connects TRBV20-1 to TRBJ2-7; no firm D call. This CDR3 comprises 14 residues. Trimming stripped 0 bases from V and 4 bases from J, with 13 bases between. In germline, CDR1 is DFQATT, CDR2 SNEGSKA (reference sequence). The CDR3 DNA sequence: TGCAGTGCTAGAGACTCCCAAAAAATTTACGAGCAGTACTTC. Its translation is CSARDSQKIYEQYF.

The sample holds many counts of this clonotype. The CDR3 region is CASSARRVDTEAFF. The CDR3 nucleotides are TGTGCCAGCAGCGCGAGGAGGGTGGACACTGAAGCTTTCTTT. The V gene is TRBV9, the J gene TRBJ1-1; no clear D gene. The V end lost 3 bases, the J end lost 3 bases, and 12 bases lay between the germline ends. CDR1 is SGDLS, CDR2 YYNGEE, per germline. The CDR3 has 14 residues.

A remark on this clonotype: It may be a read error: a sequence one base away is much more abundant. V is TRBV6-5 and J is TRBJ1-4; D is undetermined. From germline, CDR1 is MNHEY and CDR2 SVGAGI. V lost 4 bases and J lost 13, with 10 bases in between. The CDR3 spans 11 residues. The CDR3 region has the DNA TGTGCCAGCAGTTGGGAGCAGAGACTGTTTTTT. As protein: CASSWEQRLFF.

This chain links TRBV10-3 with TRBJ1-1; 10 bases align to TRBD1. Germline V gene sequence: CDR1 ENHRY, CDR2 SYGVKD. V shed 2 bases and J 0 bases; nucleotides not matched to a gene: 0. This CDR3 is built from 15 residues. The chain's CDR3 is CAISEGTGVNTEAFF. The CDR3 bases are TGTGCCATCAGTGAGGGGACAGGGGTGAACACTGAAGCTTTCTTT.

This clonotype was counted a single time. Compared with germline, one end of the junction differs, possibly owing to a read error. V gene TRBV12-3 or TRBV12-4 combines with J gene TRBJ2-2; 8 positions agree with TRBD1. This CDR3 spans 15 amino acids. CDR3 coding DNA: TGTGCCAGCAGTCCGACAGGGGAGAACACTGGGGAGCTGTTTTTT. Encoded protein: CASSPTGENTGELFF.

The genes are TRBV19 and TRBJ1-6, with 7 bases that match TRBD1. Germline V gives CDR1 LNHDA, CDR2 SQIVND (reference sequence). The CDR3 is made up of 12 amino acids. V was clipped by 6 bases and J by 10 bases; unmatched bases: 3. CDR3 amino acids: CASRRQGSPLHF. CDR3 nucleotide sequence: TGTGCCAGTAGACGACAGGGCTCACCCCTCCACTTT. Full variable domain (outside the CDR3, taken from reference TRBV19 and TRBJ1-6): DGGITQSPKYLFRKEGQNVTLSCEQNLNHDAMYWYRQDPGQGLRLIYYSQIVNDFQKGDIAEGYSVSREKKESFPLTVTSAQKNPTAFYLCASRRQGSPLHFGNGTRLTVT.